This T cell receptor (beta chain) was sequenced in a study of cytomegalovirus exposure and HLA in healthy donors. 60 Vbeta and 13 Jbeta primers were used in PCR. Only in-frame clones appear in the TCRdb table, and some are missing; sequencing was by immunoSEQ multiplex PCR. The top ten hold around 1.2% of the sample, which has around 190,000 clones, 70% to 85% seen once. With V trimmed by 6 bases and J by 0 bases, 1 base remained unmatched. Germline loops: CDR1 ENHRY, CDR2 SYGVKD. This CDR3 comprises 13 residues. A remark on this clone: What it binds is unknown.

Study-wide results and limits: Researchers reportedly found TCR beta sequences accurately predicted most subjects' HLA-A and HLA-B alleles. HLA alleles showed associations with some 17,000 TCR beta sequences in a later analysis, at a 0.05 false discovery rate.

The rearrangement links TRBV10-3 to TRBJ1-1; 7 nucleotides agree with TRBD1. This clonotype originated in a girl aged 2 to 9 in good health and CMV-seropositive. The sequenced material came from PBMCs. CDR3 residues: CAIRTGLNTEAFF. CDR3 sequence (DNA): TGTGCCATCAGGACAGGGTTGAACACTGAAGCTTTCTTT.